Below, 9 T cell receptor beta chains from the same sample are listed, as sequenced in a study of blood T cells in healthy people across ages. Primers used in a second PCR of roughly 6 to 12 cycles were a sample-barcoded 5' primer and a J-beta primer mix. TCRdb ran MiXCR on the 5' RACE reads and lists one entry per CDR3 protein. The table shows some 640,000 distinct CDR3 sequences, with around 49% occurring only once. Sequencing input: blood. The receptors come from a woman aged 60-75 years in good health.

This sequence joins TRBV5-1 and TRBJ1-4; D ambiguous. The CDR3 consists of 14 residues. Germline V gene sequence: CDR1 SGHRS, CDR2 YFSETQ. Trimming left V 0 bases short and J 3 bases short, with 6 bases between. In DNA, the CDR3 is TGCGCCAGCAGCTTGGCCAGCCCTAATGAAAAACTGTTTTTT. Amino acids: CASSLASPNEKLFF.

V usage is TRBV5-1 and J usage is TRBJ2-7; 8 nucleotides agree with TRBD2. The germline V gene encodes CDR1 SGHRS and CDR2 YFSETQ. The CDR3 has 15 amino acids. Germline trimming cut 3 bases from V and 2 bases from J; bases unmatched to any gene: 7. The DNA for the CDR3 is TGCGCCAGCAGCTCACGCGGGACTAGTACCTACGAGCAGTACTTC. Residues: CASSSRGTSTYEQYF.

V is TRBV7-8 and J is TRBJ2-4, with a weak D call TRBD2 (5 bases). Judging by the DNA end, TRBJ2-7 fits better; the J call may be wrong. The CDR3 length is 15 residues. The germline V gene has CDR1 SGHVS and CDR2 FQNEAQ. Here the CDR3 reads CASSLVPTTTYEQYF. As DNA, the CDR3 is TGTGCCAGCAGCTTAGTCCCCACGACTACTTACGAGCAGTACTTC.

The chain carries TRBV20-1 and TRBJ2-5; 8 bases align to TRBD2. Germline assignment: CDR1 DFQATT and CDR2 SNEGSKA (reference sequence). This CDR3 has 16 residues. Germline trimming cut 0 bases from V and 11 bases from J; bases unmatched to any gene: 17. CDR3 nucleotide sequence: TGCAGTGCTAGAGATTATCGGGCGGGAGGATACAATGAGCAGTACTTC. It is translated as CSARDYRAGGYNEQYF.

The rearrangement uses TRBV24-1 and TRBJ2-1, with D possibly TRBD2 on 5 matching bases. Germline CDR1 reads KGHDR; CDR2 reads SFDVKD. V lost 4 bases and J 7 bases, leaving 10 bases between the germline ends. This CDR3 region has 13 residues. The CDR3 is CATSDPSTNEQFF. Written as DNA, the CDR3 is TGTGCCACCAGTGACCCTAGCACGAATGAGCAGTTCTTC.

The chain carries TRBV30 and TRBJ1-2; D call uncertain. CDR1 is GTSNPN, CDR2 SVGIG, per germline (reference sequence). The CDR3 contains 15 residues. Trimming removed 5 bases at V and 2 bases at J, with 18 bases between. The CDR3 loop is CAWSHQWDWNYGYTF. The CDR3, as DNA: TGTGCCTGGTCCCACCAGTGGGATTGGAACTATGGCTACACCTTC.

This clonotype was found a few times. V gene TRBV6-1 combines with J gene TRBJ1-1, with D unclear. CDR3 length equals 15 residues. V lost 4 bases and J lost 6, with 18 bases in between. The germline CDR1 and CDR2 sequences are MNHNS and SASEGT. CDR3 protein: CASSGTRTGYSEAFF. CDR3 DNA sequence: TGTGCCAGCAGTGGAACCCGGACGGGATACTCTGAAGCTTTCTTT.

The V and J genes are TRBV28 and TRBJ2-1; 11 nucleotides align to TRBD2. The CDR3 is 16 amino acids. V shed 3 bases and J 8 bases; nucleotides not matched to a gene: 9. Germline lookup yields CDR1 MDHEN and CDR2 SYDVKM. This CDR3 reads CASSFGLAGGVYEQFF. Here the CDR3 DNA reads TGTGCCAGCAGTTTCGGTTTAGCGGGAGGGGTCTATGAGCAGTTCTTC.

The chain couples TRBV10-3 to TRBJ1-6; 8 nucleotides align to TRBD1. After removal of 3 bases from V and 2 bases from J, the junction contained 12 bases not matched to a gene. CDR1 and CDR2 from the germline V gene are ENHRY and SYGVKD. The CDR3 length is 19 residues. Here the CDR3 reads CAISERGTGPRAYNSPLHF. CDR3 in DNA: TGTGCCATCAGTGAACGAGGGACAGGTCCTAGGGCCTATAATTCACCCCTCCACTTT.